These T cell receptor beta chains were read from a single sample in a study of vaccination effects on CD4 cells after COVID-19. Sequencing used immunoSEQ multiplex PCR; TCRdb keeps in-frame clones, though not all of them. This table has 50,000 to 60,000 clones, about 81% appearing once. For these receptors, no antigen is known. The sequenced sample was CD4+ T cells from PBMCs cultured without peptide, obtained after COVID-19 vaccination. The source of these receptors is a human donor who received a COVID-19 vaccine. Both conserved end residues are part of each CDR3. Each record gives: J gene, V gene, D gene, CDR3 protein. A D gene is named only where the DNA matches it firmly.

TRBJ2-5,TRBV11-2,TRBD2,CASSLSLAGGQETQYF
TRBJ2-2,TRBV7-2,-,CASSLRDGELFF
TRBJ1-5,TRBV14,-,CASSQAGNQPQHF
TRBJ2-4,TRBV30,TRBD2,CAWSLAGIAKNIQYF
TRBJ1-4,TRBV5-1,TRBD1,CASSLGQGAEKLFF
TRBJ2-3,TRBV29-1,-,CSVGSLMRTDTQYF
TRBJ2-7,TRBV6-5,TRBD1,CASSLTGGDEQYF
TRBJ1-2,TRBV11-2,-,CASSLGASALIGGYTF
TRBJ2-7,TRBV12-3/TRBV12-4,-,CASSLVAYEQYF
TRBJ2-4,TRBV27,TRBD2,CASSSKGLVAASGYGQNIQYF
TRBJ2-5,TRBV5-1,TRBD2,CASRPVTSGGRETQYF
TRBJ1-2,TRBV18,-,CASSRPDSWNYGYTF
TRBJ1-2,TRBV20-1,-,CSASGRYGYTF
TRBJ1-4,TRBV6-6,TRBD1,CASSLQGINEKLFF
TRBJ1-3,TRBV7-8,-,CASSLGSTGSGNTIYF
TRBJ2-5,TRBV28,-,CATQGASKIQETQYF
TRBJ1-1,TRBV5-1,-,CASSLGTGQNTEAFF
TRBJ1-1,TRBV21-1,-,CASSNNIRDTEAFF
TRBJ1-1,TRBV2,-,CASSDEAKGTEAFF
TRBJ1-1,TRBV2,-,CATGDPHMNTEAFF
TRBJ2-3,TRBV11-2,TRBD2,CASSSWTSGRGTDTQYF
TRBJ2-7,TRBV11-3,TRBD1,CASSRSDRVGEQYF
TRBJ2-3,TRBV9,TRBD1,CASSVDGTADTQYF
TRBJ1-5,TRBV19,-,CATKGTHSNQPQHF
TRBJ2-3,TRBV28,-,CASSPGHADTQYF
TRBJ2-7,TRBV12-3/TRBV12-4,-,CASRIRESYEQYF
TRBJ2-1,TRBV6-5,-,CASSYWGRYSYNEQFF
TRBJ2-7,TRBV24-1,-,CATSDSRSGWGEQYF
TRBJ2-1,TRBV14,TRBD2,CASSLGAGGGEQFF
TRBJ1-2,TRBV5-1,-,CASSLTGTTYGYTF
TRBJ1-5,TRBV6-5,-,CASLPPGGNQPQHF
TRBJ2-7,TRBV27,TRBD2,CASSSPGTSLYEQYF
TRBJ2-1,TRBV28,TRBD2,CASRLAGGSYNEQFF
TRBJ2-2,TRBV4-3,-,CASSQDATNTGELFF
TRBJ1-1,TRBV13,TRBD1,CASSLATGTGSTEAFF
TRBJ2-5,TRBV4-1,-,CASSQDGPGRETQYF
TRBJ1-6,TRBV6-5,-,CASTPGVNNSPLHF
TRBJ2-7,TRBV27,TRBD1,CASTRQGVKPYEQYF
TRBJ1-4,TRBV2,TRBD1,CASRLGQGVINEKLFF
TRBJ1-2,TRBV6-5,-,CASSSFNYGYTF
TRBJ1-2,TRBV30,-,CAWSVFLGGHGYTF
TRBJ1-5,TRBV19,-,CASSSGIQPQHF
TRBJ2-1,TRBV3-1/TRBV3-2,-,CASSQEMLSSYNEQFF
TRBJ2-5,TRBV18,TRBD1,CASSPRDRGQETQYF
TRBJ1-5,TRBV30,-,CAWSKGVGNQPQHF
TRBJ1-5,TRBV3-1/TRBV3-2,TRBD1,CASSHRQGHQPQHF
TRBJ1-2,TRBV6-5,-,CASSRTRTNYGYTF